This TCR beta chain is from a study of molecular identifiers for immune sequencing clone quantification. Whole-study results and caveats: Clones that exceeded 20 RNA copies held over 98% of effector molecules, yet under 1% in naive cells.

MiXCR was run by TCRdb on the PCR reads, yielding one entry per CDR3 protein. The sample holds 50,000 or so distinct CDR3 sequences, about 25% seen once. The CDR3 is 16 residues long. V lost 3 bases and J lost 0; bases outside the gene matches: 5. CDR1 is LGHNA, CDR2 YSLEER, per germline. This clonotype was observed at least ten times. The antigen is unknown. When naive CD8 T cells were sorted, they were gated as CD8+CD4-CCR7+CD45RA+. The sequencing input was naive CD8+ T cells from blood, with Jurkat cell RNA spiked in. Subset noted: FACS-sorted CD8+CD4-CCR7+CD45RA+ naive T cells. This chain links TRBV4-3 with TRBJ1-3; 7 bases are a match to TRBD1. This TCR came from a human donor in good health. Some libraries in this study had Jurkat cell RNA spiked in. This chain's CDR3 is CASSHDWTGSGNTIYF. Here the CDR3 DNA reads TGCGCCAGCAGCCACGATTGGACAGGCTCTGGAAACACCATATATTTT.